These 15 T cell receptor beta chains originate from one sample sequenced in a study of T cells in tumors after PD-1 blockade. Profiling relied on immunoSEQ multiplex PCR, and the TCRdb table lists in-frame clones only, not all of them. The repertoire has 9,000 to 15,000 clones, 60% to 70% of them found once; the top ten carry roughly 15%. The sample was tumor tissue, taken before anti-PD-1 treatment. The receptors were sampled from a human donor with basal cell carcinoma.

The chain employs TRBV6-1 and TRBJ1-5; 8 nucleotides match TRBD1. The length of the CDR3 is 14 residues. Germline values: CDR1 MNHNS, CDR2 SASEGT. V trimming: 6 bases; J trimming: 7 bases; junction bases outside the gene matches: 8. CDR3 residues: CASSLTGGGQPQHF. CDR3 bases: TGTGCCAGCAGCTTAACAGGGGGTGGGCAGCCCCAGCATTTT.

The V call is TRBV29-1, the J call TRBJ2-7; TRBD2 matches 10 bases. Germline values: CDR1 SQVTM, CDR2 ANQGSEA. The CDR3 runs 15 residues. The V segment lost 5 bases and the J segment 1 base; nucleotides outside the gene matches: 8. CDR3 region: CSVHEGTSDSYEQYF. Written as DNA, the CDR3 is TGCAGCGTTCACGAAGGGACTAGCGATTCCTACGAGCAGTACTTC.

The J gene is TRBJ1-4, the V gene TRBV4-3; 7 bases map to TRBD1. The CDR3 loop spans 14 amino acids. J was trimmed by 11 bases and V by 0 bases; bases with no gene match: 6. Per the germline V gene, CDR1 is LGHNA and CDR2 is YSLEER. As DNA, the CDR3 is TGCGCCAGCAGCCAAGATTCCACAGGGGTGAAACTGTTTTTT. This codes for CASSQDSTGVKLFF.

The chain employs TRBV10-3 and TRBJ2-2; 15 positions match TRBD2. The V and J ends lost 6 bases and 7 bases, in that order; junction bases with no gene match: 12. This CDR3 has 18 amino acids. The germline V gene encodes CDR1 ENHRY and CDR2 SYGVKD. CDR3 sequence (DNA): TGTGCCATCAGCCGTGGACTAGCGGGAGGGCCTCATGGCGGGGAGCTGTTTTTT. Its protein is CAISRGLAGGPHGGELFF.

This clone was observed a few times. The CDR3 reads CASSLGRRYTF. CDR3 DNA: TGTGCCAGCAGCTTAGGCAGGCGCTACACCTTC. The V gene is TRBV7-9, the J gene TRBJ1-2; D remains ambiguous. Trimming removed 1 base at V and 9 bases at J, with 6 bases between. There are 11 residues in the CDR3. Germline V lookup: CDR1 SEHNR, CDR2 FQNEAQ (reference sequence). Filled out from reference TRBV7-9 and TRBJ1-2, the complete variable domain reads DTGVSQNPRHKITKRGQNVTFRCDPISEHNRLYWYRQTLGQGPEFLTYFQNEAQLEKSRLLSDRFSAERPKGSFSTLEIQRTEQGDSAMYLCASSLGRRYTFGSGTRLTVV.

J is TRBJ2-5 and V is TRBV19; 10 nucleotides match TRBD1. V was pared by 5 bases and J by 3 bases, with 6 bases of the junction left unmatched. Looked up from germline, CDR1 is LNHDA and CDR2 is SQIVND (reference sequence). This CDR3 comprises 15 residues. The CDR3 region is CASSSLGTGEETQYF. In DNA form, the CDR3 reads TGTGCCAGTAGTTCCCTAGGGACAGGGGAAGAGACCCAGTACTTC.

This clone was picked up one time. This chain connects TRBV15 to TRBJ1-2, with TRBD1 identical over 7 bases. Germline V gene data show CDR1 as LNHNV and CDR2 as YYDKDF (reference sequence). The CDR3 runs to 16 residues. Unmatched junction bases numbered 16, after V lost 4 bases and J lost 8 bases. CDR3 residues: CATSTLGGARGQGYTF. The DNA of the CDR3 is TGTGCCACCAGCACACTAGGGGGGGCGAGGGGACAGGGCTACACCTTC.

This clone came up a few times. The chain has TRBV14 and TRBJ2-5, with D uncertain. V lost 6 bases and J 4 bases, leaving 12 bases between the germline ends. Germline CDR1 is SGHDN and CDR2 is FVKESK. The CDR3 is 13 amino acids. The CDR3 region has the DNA TGTGCCAGCAGTAGGAACAGTCGAGAGACCCAGTACTTC. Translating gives CASSRNSRETQYF.

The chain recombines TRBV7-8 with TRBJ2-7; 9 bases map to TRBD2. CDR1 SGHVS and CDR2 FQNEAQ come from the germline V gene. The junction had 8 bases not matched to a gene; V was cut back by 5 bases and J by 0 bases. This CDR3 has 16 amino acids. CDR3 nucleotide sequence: TGTGCCAGCAGCCCTAGCGGGGTTTCGAGCTCCTACGAGCAGTACTTC. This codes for CASSPSGVSSSYEQYF.

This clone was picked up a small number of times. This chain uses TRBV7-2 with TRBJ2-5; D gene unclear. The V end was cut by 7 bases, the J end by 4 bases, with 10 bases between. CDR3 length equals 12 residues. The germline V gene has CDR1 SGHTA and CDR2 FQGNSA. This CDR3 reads CASTYPLETQYF. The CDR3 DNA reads TGTGCCAGCACATACCCGTTAGAGACCCAGTACTTC.

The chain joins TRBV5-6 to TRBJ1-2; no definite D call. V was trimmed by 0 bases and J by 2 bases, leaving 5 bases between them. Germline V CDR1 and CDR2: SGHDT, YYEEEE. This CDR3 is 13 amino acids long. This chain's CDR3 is CASSLVPNYGYTF. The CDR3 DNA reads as TGTGCCAGCAGCTTGGTTCCAAACTATGGCTACACCTTC. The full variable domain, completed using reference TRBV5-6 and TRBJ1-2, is DAGVTQSPTHLIKTRGQQVTLRCSPKSGHDTVSWYQQALGQGPQFIFQYYEEEERQRGNFPDRFSGHQFPNYSSELNVNALLLGDSALYLCASSLVPNYGYTFGSGTRLTVV.

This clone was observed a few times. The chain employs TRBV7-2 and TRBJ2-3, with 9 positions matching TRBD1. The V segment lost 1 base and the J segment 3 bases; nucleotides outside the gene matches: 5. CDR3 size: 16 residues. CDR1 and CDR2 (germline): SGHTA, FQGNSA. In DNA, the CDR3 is TGTGCCAGCAGCTTAGGTATTGGACAGGGGACAGATACGCAGTATTTT. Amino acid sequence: CASSLGIGQGTDTQYF.

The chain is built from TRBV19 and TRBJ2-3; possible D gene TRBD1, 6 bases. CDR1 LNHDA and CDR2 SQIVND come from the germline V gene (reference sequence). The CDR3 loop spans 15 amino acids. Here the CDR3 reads CASRGNFASTDTQYF. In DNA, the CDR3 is TGTGCGTCGAGGGGGAACTTTGCTAGCACAGATACGCAGTATTTT.

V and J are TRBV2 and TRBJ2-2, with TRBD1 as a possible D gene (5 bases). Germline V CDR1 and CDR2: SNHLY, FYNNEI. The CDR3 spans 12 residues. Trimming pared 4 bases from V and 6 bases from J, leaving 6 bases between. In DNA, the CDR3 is TGTGCCAGCAGTGTGGGGCCCGGGGAGCTGTTTTTT. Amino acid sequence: CASSVGPGELFF.

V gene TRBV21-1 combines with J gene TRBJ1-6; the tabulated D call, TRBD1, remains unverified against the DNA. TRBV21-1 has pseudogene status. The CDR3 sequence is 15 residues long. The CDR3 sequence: CASKGRTQGNSPLHF. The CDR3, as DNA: TGTGCCAGCAAGGGCCGGACACAGGGGAATTCACCCCTCCACTTT.